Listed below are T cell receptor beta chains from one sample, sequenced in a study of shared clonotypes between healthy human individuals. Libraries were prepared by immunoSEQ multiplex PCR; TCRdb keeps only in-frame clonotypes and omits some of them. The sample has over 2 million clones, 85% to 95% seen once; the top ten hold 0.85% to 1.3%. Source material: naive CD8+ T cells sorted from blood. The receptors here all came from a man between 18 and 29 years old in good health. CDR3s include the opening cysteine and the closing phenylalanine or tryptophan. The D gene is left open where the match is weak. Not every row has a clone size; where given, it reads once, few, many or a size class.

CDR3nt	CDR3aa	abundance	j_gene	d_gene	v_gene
TGTGCCAGTAGTTCCGTGGGCAATCAGCCCCAGCATTTT	CASSSVGNQPQHF	.	TRBJ1-5	.	TRBV19
TGTGCCAGCAGCCAGGGACAGCCTTATGGCTACACCTTC	CASSQGQPYGYTF	.	TRBJ1-2	TRBD1	TRBV4-2
TGTGCCAGCAGTGACGCTACAGAGGGGACTAATGAAAAACTGTTTTTT	CASSDATEGTNEKLFF	.	TRBJ1-4	.	TRBV6-1
TGCGCCAGCAGCCAAGATCTGGGGGAGGGTTCTTACGAGCAGTACTTC	CASSQDLGEGSYEQYF	.	TRBJ2-7	TRBD2	TRBV4-3
TGTGCCAGCAGCCTGGGACAGAACCAAGAGACCCAGTACTTC	CASSLGQNQETQYF	.	TRBJ2-5	TRBD1	TRBV5-6
TGCAGCGTTGGGACAGGATTCAGCCAGCATGGCTACACCTTC	CSVGTGFSQHGYTF	.	TRBJ1-2	TRBD1	TRBV29-1
TGTGCCAGCAGTGAGGAGGGACAGGCTGGAAACACCATATATTTT	CASSEEGQAGNTIYF	once	TRBJ1-3	TRBD1	TRBV6-1
TGCAGCGTTACAGGGGACGGCAACTATGGCTACACCTTC	CSVTGDGNYGYTF	.	TRBJ1-2	TRBD1	TRBV29-1
TGTGCCAGCAGCTTAGTGGGTGGGGACAGCGGGGAGCTGTTTTTT	CASSLVGGDSGELFF	.	TRBJ2-2	TRBD1	TRBV7-2
TGTGCCAGCAGTATGGGACTAGCGGGGGCTAGCTCCTACGAGCAGTACTTC	CASSMGLAGASSYEQYF	.	TRBJ2-7	TRBD2	TRBV7-8
TGTGCCAGCAGTGAGTATGGCTACACCTTC	CASSEYGYTF	.	TRBJ1-2	.	TRBV2
TGTGCCAGCAGCCACGCAGGGGTAGGCTACAATGAGCAGTTCTTC	CASSHAGVGYNEQFF	.	TRBJ2-1	.	TRBV9
TGTGCCAGCAGCTTGTACGGGGGCACCGGGGAGCTGTTTTTT	CASSLYGGTGELFF	.	TRBJ2-2	.	TRBV5-4
TGTGCCACCTCCTCCCATCCAGCGGACAATTACAATGAGCAGTTCTTC	CATSSHPADNYNEQFF	.	TRBJ2-1	.	TRBV11-2
TGTGCCAGTACCATGGGGGGACAGGGGCGAACTGAAGCTTTCTTT	CASTMGGQGRTEAFF	.	TRBJ1-1	TRBD1	TRBV19
TGTGCCAGCAGCCACGCAGAGAAGAACACTGAAGCTTTCTTT	CASSHAEKNTEAFF	.	TRBJ1-1	.	TRBV14
TGTGCCAGCGAAGAGGGAACCATATATTTT	CASEEGTIYF	.	TRBJ1-3	.	TRBV6-6
TGTGCCAGCAGTGAAGCGCTTGGGTACGAGCAGTACTTC	CASSEALGYEQYF	.	TRBJ2-7	.	TRBV6-1
TGTGCCAGCAGCCAGTCCGTCCTCGATACGCAGTATTTT	CASSQSVLDTQYF	.	TRBJ2-3	.	TRBV7-9
TGCGCCAGCAGCCAAGATCCCAGGGCCTCCTACGAGCAGTACTTC	CASSQDPRASYEQYF	.	TRBJ2-7	.	TRBV4-1
TGTGCCAGCAGCTTAGTGGGACAGGGGTTCAATGAGCAGTTCTTC	CASSLVGQGFNEQFF	once	TRBJ2-1	TRBD1	TRBV7-2
TGTGCCAGCAGCTCGATGGGACAGGGGGTTTTCTTCACCGGGGAGCTGTTTTTT	CASSSMGQGVFFTGELFF	.	TRBJ2-2	TRBD1	TRBV5-6
TGTGCCGTCGAACAGGGGGCGCTTGGAAACACCATATATTTT	CAVEQGALGNTIYF	.	TRBJ1-3	TRBD1	TRBV19
TGTGCCAGCAGTTACGCCGACAGCCCTATCGGGGAGCTGTTTTTT	CASSYADSPIGELFF	.	TRBJ2-2	.	TRBV6-6
TGTGCCAGCAGCTTAGCAGGGGGGGCCAACTCCTACGAGCAGTACTTC	CASSLAGGANSYEQYF	.	TRBJ2-7	.	TRBV11-2
TGTGCTAGTGGTTTTGGGACTAGTTACGAGCAGTACTTC	CASGFGTSYEQYF	.	TRBJ2-7	TRBD2	TRBV12-5
TGTGCCAGCAGCTTTACGGGACTAACCCACGAGCAGTACTTC	CASSFTGLTHEQYF	.	TRBJ2-7	TRBD2	TRBV5-8
TGCGCCAGCAGCTTGGATTGGACTAGCGGGGACAATGAGCAGTTCTTC	CASSLDWTSGDNEQFF	.	TRBJ2-1	TRBD2	TRBV5-1
TGTGCCAGCAGTCAACAGGTCACCTACGAGCAGTACTTC	CASSQQVTYEQYF	.	TRBJ2-7	.	TRBV6-5
TGTGCCTGGAGCGCACAGGGTCTCCACACAGATACGCAGTATTTT	CAWSAQGLHTDTQYF	.	TRBJ2-3	.	TRBV30
TGTGCCAGCGACCGCGGGGGGGCTTACAATGAGCAGTTCTTC	CASDRGGAYNEQFF	.	TRBJ2-1	TRBD2	TRBV25-1
TGTGCCAGCAGCCCTTGGCCGTACGAGCAGTACTTC	CASSPWPYEQYF	.	TRBJ2-7	.	TRBV7-8
TGTGCCAGCAGCCAAGTAGTTGGGACAGTTTCCTACGAGCAGTACTTC	CASSQVVGTVSYEQYF	.	TRBJ2-7	TRBD1	TRBV4-2
TGTGCCAGCAGTTCCAGGCCCCCTAGCGGGAGCAACAATGAGCAGTTCTTC	CASSSRPPSGSNNEQFF	once	TRBJ2-1	TRBD2	TRBV27
TGTGCCAGTAGCCTACAGGCCTCCTACAATGAGCAGTTCTTC	CASSLQASYNEQFF	.	TRBJ2-1	.	TRBV19
TGTGCCAGTACGGACAGGGGGGACACTGAAGCTTTCTTT	CASTDRGDTEAFF	.	TRBJ1-1	TRBD1	TRBV19
TGCGCCAGCAGCTTGGTGGCGGGCATCACAGATACGCAGTATTTT	CASSLVAGITDTQYF	.	TRBJ2-3	.	TRBV5-1
TGTGCCAGCAGCTTGTGGCTAGCGGGAGACAATGAGCAGTTCTTC	CASSLWLAGDNEQFF	.	TRBJ2-1	TRBD2	TRBV5-6
TGTGCCAGCAGCTCGACAGGGCGGTACGAGCAGTACTTC	CASSSTGRYEQYF	.	TRBJ2-7	TRBD1	TRBV7-9
TGCGCCAGCAGAAGTGATGGACTAGCGGGCCCCCCCTCCTACAATGAGCAGTTCTTC	CASRSDGLAGPPSYNEQFF	.	TRBJ2-1	TRBD2	TRBV10-2
TGTGCCAGTAGTATAGCTCATTTATCCTACGAGCAGTACTTC	CASSIAHLSYEQYF	.	TRBJ2-7	.	TRBV19
TGTGCCAGCAGCTTAGGACAAAACTATGGCTACACCTTC	CASSLGQNYGYTF	few	TRBJ1-2	.	TRBV13
TGTGCCAGCAGTCACGGGACAGGGCGGTGGGAGACCCAGTACTTC	CASSHGTGRWETQYF	.	TRBJ2-5	TRBD1	TRBV27
TGTGCCAGCACCCCGGGACAGGGCATCGCCGGGGAGCTGTTTTTT	CASTPGQGIAGELFF	once	TRBJ2-2	TRBD1	TRBV6-5
TGTGCCAGCAGCTTAGACGTGGAGGACAGGAGCTCCTACGAGCAGTACTTC	CASSLDVEDRSSYEQYF	.	TRBJ2-7	TRBD1	TRBV7-9
TGTGCCAGCAGCGGGGGACAGGGGGGCGAGCAGTACTTC	CASSGGQGGEQYF	once	TRBJ2-7	TRBD1	TRBV6-1
TGTGCCAGCAGCTTAGATGGTGACGGCTATAATGAAAAACTGTTTTTT	CASSLDGDGYNEKLFF	.	TRBJ1-4	.	TRBV7-9
TGTGCCAGCAGTTACCCGCCCTCTGAAGCTTTCTTT	CASSYPPSEAFF	.	TRBJ1-1	.	TRBV6-5
TGTGCCAGGTTACTAGCGGGTTCAGCCTACGAGCAGTACTTC	CARLLAGSAYEQYF	.	TRBJ2-7	TRBD2	TRBV18
TGTGCCAGCAGTTACTCCCTCTCCTACAATGAGCAGTTCTTC	CASSYSLSYNEQFF	.	TRBJ2-1	.	TRBV6-6
TGTGCCAGCAGCTTAGGACATAGCGAGCAGTACTTC	CASSLGHSEQYF	.	TRBJ2-7	.	TRBV7-9
TGTGCCAGCAGTCTCCGAGGGAGCCAGCCCCAGCATTTT	CASSLRGSQPQHF	.	TRBJ1-5	.	TRBV28
TGTGCCAGTAGTATCCCTCCTACAGGAAACACTGAAGCTTTCTTT	CASSIPPTGNTEAFF	.	TRBJ1-1	.	TRBV19
TGTGCCAGCAGCTTGGGGGTGGGCACTGAAGCTTTCTTT	CASSLGVGTEAFF	.	TRBJ1-1	.	TRBV5-6
TGCGCCAGCAGCCAAGTTGATAGCAGCACAGATACGCAGTATTTT	CASSQVDSSTDTQYF	.	TRBJ2-3	.	TRBV4-3
TGTGCCTGGAGTTCCGAGACTAGATACAATGAGCAGTTCTTC	CAWSSETRYNEQFF	.	TRBJ2-1	.	TRBV30
TGTGCCAGCAGTGAGGACAGGGGGGCTGAAGCTTTCTTT	CASSEDRGAEAFF	.	TRBJ1-1	TRBD1	TRBV6-1
TGTGCCAGCATGGGGGACAGAAAGAACACCGGGGAGCTGTTTTTT	CASMGDRKNTGELFF	.	TRBJ2-2	TRBD1	TRBV2
TGTGCCAGCAGTCTAGGGTGGGATACGCAGTATTTT	CASSLGWDTQYF	.	TRBJ2-3	.	TRBV11-2
TGCGCCAGCAGCGAGACAGGGGCCTACAATGAGCAGTTCTTC	CASSETGAYNEQFF	once	TRBJ2-1	TRBD1	TRBV10-2